This entry features one TCR beta chain sequence. It was during active infection that Seattle patients were enrolled and then longitudinally followed. This sample is part of a study of blood T cell repertoires in COVID-19. Across the study: Specimens from acute and convalescent COVID-19 originated in the United States, Italy and Spain. In each case, the material was cDNA or gDNA derived from T cells, B-cell-depleted T cells, or PBMCs.

The V gene end was trimmed by 3 bases and the J gene end by 5 bases; junction bases not matched to a gene: 8. This CDR3 is built from 16 residues. Germline V gives CDR1 MGHRA, CDR2 YSYEKL. Authors' methods: Counts of nucleated cells, estimated from reference gene primer amplification, were obtained. Assay: immunoSEQ multiplex PCR; the TCRdb copy retains only in-frame clones and omits some. The V and J calls and clone size come from that table; D and trimming were worked out from the DNA. The table shows almost 350,000 clones, with roughly nine tenths occurring only once. This chain links TRBV4-1 with TRBJ2-2; the match to TRBD2 covers 8 bases. This TCR was sampled from a woman aged 60-75 years with COVID-19, enrolled during active disease. Input material: peripheral blood. The CDR3 is CASSHFGTSGTGELFF. CDR3 sequence (DNA): TGCGCCAGCAGCCACTTTGGGACTAGTGGTACCGGGGAGCTGTTTTTT.